This T cell receptor (beta chain) was found in a study of T cells in localized non-small cell lung cancer (TCRdb year 2020). General notes on the study: Comparing tumors with uninvolved tumor-adjacent lungs, the study looked at the T cell repertoires of around 250 patients with early-stage NSCLC. All 240 or so NSCLC patients in the cohort were treatment-naive and had localized lung tumors that were resected. A mean age of about 66 years was recorded for the NSCLC patients, of whom 129 were male and 85 to 110 were female. What the study reported, not specific to this receptor: Longer overall survival was associated with higher blood T cell density, whereas shorter survival was associated with higher adjacent-lung clonality. A median of approximately 53 of the top 100 tumor clones turned up in the paired uninvolved adjacent lung, and 25 to 35 of those clones also ranked among the top 100 of that same adjacent lung. Uninvolved tumor-adjacent lung showed the highest T cell clonality, higher than tumor, which suggests more focused antigenic responses in the adjacent lung. Because the study design was exploratory, TCR variables were selected using unadjusted p-values without false-discovery rate correction. Multi-region tumor sequencing was not performed, so intratumor heterogeneity could not be excluded.

At diagnosis, peripheral blood, uninvolved tumor-adjacent lung and tumor were collected and were preserved as a mix of fresh-frozen and FFPE material. Measured from the cysteine to the phenylalanine, the CDR3 is 16 residues long. Only the CDR3 region is kept as DNA, spanning 48 bases read in frame from base 1. The V and J ends are trimmed by 4 bases and 2 bases, leaving 15 bases between them. Reading the germline V gene gives CDR1 MGHRA and CDR2 YSYEKL. The immunoSEQ Assay was used to sequence TCR beta CDR3 regions from DNA. As for the authors' bioinformatics: T cell density was computed as TCR beta template counts normalized to usable DNA estimated by amplifying housekeeping genes. The preseqR package was used to estimate richness by extrapolating to 400,000 templates for PBMC samples and to 120,000 templates for tissue samples. Clonality was defined as one minus Pielou's evenness. Tissue-enriched TCRs were identified through differential abundance testing performed on productive amino-acid clonotypes, with a minimum total count of 5 and an alpha of 0.1. The Jaccard Index and the Morisita Overlap Index were used to measure repertoire overlap between compartments. GLIPH clustered TCR beta CDR3s with public tetramer-defined viral CDR3s; viral motifs required at least three viral sequences plus V-gene enrichment. The immuneACCESS repertoire file appears here via TCRdb, limited to in-frame rearrangements. These files lack a portion of the clones; in checked studies, under half of the deficit traces to unresolved V genes, and the cause of the others is not known. V and J calls and clone size are copied from that table; D and trimming were computed from the DNA. In this sample the table shows roughly 4,500 clones, approximately 21% of which occur a single time. The ten most abundant clones make up less than 5.5% of the sample.

This clone was seen more than once but under ten times. Its antigen has not been determined. Base quality data are lacking; no much larger clone is found one base away. This sample comprised lung tumor tissue, obtained before any cancer treatment. The TCR comes from an older female donor with stage I lung adenocarcinoma. The chain was built from TRBV4-1 and TRBJ1-3; the best D guess is TRBD1, with 5 bases matching. Read as DNA, the sequence is TGCGCCAGCAGCCCCTTCGGTGAGGGACCTGGAAACACCATATATTTT. Its translation reads: CASSPFGEGPGNTIYF.